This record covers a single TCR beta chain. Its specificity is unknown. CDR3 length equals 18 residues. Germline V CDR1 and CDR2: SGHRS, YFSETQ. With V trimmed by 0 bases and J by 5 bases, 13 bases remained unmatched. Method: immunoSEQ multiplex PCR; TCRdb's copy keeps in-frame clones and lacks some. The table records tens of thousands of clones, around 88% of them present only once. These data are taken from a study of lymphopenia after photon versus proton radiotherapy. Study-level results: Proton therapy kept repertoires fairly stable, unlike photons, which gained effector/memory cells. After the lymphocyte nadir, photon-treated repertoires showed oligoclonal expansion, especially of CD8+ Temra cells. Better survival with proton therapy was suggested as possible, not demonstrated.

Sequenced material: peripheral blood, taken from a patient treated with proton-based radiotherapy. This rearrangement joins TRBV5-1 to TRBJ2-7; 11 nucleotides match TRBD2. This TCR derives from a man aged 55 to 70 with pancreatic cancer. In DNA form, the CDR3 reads TGCGCCAGCAGCTTGGGATTAGCGGGAGGGCCTATATCCCACGAGCAGTACTTC. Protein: CASSLGLAGGPISHEQYF. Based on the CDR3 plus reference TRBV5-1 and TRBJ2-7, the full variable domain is KAGVTQTPRYLIKTRGQQVTLSCSPISGHRSVSWYQQTPGQGLQFLFEYFSETQRNKGNFPGRFSGRQFSNSRSEMNVSTLELGDSALYLCASSLGLAGGPISHEQYFGPGTRLTVT.